What follows are 13 T cell receptor beta chains derived from one specimen sequenced in a study of T-cell reconstitution after alpha-beta-depleted transplantation in children. Molecular barcoding with unique molecular identifiers was used for the TCRbeta library. TCRdb reprocessed the PCR reads via MiXCR and lists one record per CDR3 protein. The table has hundreds of thousands of distinct CDR3 sequences, approximately 32% seen once. The sample consisted of PBMCs from the stem cell graft donor, taken from the stem cell graft. The receptors stem from a human donor who donated a stem cell graft to a child with aplastic anemia.

This clonotype was picked up a small number of times. The J gene is TRBJ2-5, the V gene TRBV30; D possibly corresponds to TRBD2 (6 bases). Looked up from germline, CDR1 is GTSNPN and CDR2 is SVGIG (reference sequence). Trimming shortened V by 7 bases and J by 1 base, and 10 bases separated the two germline ends. The CDR3 is made up of 12 amino acids. The CDR3 is CAFRGIQETQYF. The CDR3 region has the DNA TGTGCCTTTCGGGGGATCCAAGAGACCCAGTACTTC.

This clonotype was detected only a few times. This chain joins TRBV25-1 and TRBJ2-1; D is undetermined. Germline V gene lookup returns CDR1 MGHDK and CDR2 SYGVNS. Deletions cut 5 bases from V and 5 bases from J, with 10 bases between. This CDR3 region has 13 residues. The CDR3 region is CASSRSGDNEQFF. The DNA for the CDR3 is TGTGCCAGCAGTCGGAGTGGAGACAATGAGCAGTTCTTC.

This clonotype was counted between two and nine times. The gene calls are TRBV5-6 and TRBJ2-3; D gene ambiguous. V lost 4 bases and J 5 bases, leaving 20 bases between the germline ends. Looked up from germline, CDR1 is SGHDT and CDR2 is YYEEEE. This CDR3 has 16 residues. The CDR3 reads CASSRLVEVLKDTQYF. CDR3 bases: TGTGCCAGCAGCCGACTCGTCGAGGTACTTAAAGATACGCAGTATTTT.

This clonotype was observed a few times. The CDR3 protein is CASSFRQLNYGYTF. The CDR3 DNA follows: TGTGCCAGCAGTTTCCGACAGCTTAACTATGGCTACACCTTC. The V call is TRBV12-3 or TRBV12-4, the J call TRBJ1-2; weak D call: TRBD1 (5 bases). This CDR3 has 14 residues. The germline V and J ends were trimmed by 3 bases and 1 base, with 9 bases remaining between them.

Here the CDR3 DNA reads TGTGCCAGTAGTATAGGTTGGCCCGGGGAGCTGTTTTTT. Translation: CASSIGWPGELFF. The J gene is TRBJ2-2, the V gene TRBV19; unclear D gene. CDR3 length: 13 amino acids. The V gene lost 1 base and the J gene lost 6 bases, with 6 bases spanning the gap. In germline, CDR1 is LNHDA, CDR2 SQIVND (reference sequence).

This clonotype has more than one count but fewer than ten. V gene TRBV7-6 combines with J gene TRBJ2-1; TRBD2 matches at 13 bases. Germline V CDR1 and CDR2: SGHVS, FNYEAQ. The CDR3 is 15 amino acids. V shed 5 bases and J 6 bases; nucleotides not matched to a gene: 4. Here the CDR3 reads CASSQGTSGINEQFF. The CDR3 DNA follows: TGTGCCAGCAGCCAGGGGACTAGCGGGATCAATGAGCAGTTCTTC.

J is TRBJ1-1 and V is TRBV30; D is possibly TRBD1 (6 bases). Germline-derived CDR1 and CDR2 are GTSNPN and SVGIG (reference sequence). This CDR3 comprises 13 residues. V was shortened by 3 bases and J by 6 bases, with 14 bases between the two germline ends. CDR3 sequence reads: CAWRGLGGAEAFF. The CDR3 nucleotides read TGTGCCTGGAGGGGATTAGGGGGTGCTGAAGCTTTCTTT. The variable domain in full, with the rest retrieved from reference TRBV30 and TRBJ1-1, is SQTIHQWPATLVQPVGSPLSLECTVEGTSNPNLYWYRQAAGRGLQLLFYSVGIGQISSEVPQNLSASRPQDRQFILSSKKLLLSDSGFYLCAWRGLGGAEAFFGQGTRLTVV.

This rearrangement joins TRBV19 to TRBJ2-2; D is undetermined. Trimming took 8 bases from V and 7 from J, leaving 11 bases between them. The CDR3 consists of 12 residues. The germline V gene has CDR1 LNHDA and CDR2 SQIVND (reference sequence). This chain's CDR3 is CASAFTVGELFF. The DNA for the CDR3 is TGTGCCAGTGCGTTTACAGTCGGGGAGCTGTTTTTT. The complete variable domain, with remaining parts taken from reference TRBV19 and TRBJ2-2, reads DGGITQSPKYLFRKEGQNVTLSCEQNLNHDAMYWYRQDPGQGLRLIYYSQIVNDFQKGDIAEGYSVSREKKESFPLTVTSAQKNPTAFYLCASAFTVGELFFGEGSRLTVL.

The V gene is TRBV7-8, the J gene TRBJ2-7, with a possible D match to TRBD1 (6 bases). CDR1 and CDR2 from the germline V gene are SGHVS and FQNEAQ. Trimming stripped 3 bases from V and 4 bases from J, with 16 bases between. The CDR3 runs 15 residues. CDR3 region: CASSFGWTVPYEQYF. CDR3 DNA sequence: TGTGCCAGCAGCTTCGGATGGACAGTCCCGTACGAGCAGTACTTC. The full variable domain, with the rest looked up from reference TRBV7-8 and TRBJ2-7, is GAGVSQSPRYKVAKRGQDVALRCDPISGHVSLFWYQQALGQGPEFLTYFQNEAQLDKSGLPSDRFFAERPEGSVSTLKIQRTQQEDSAVYLCASSFGWTVPYEQYFGPGTRLTVT.

This clonotype turned up a few times. The rearrangement joins TRBV19 to TRBJ2-1, with TRBD2 as a possible D gene (6 bases). The CDR3 covers 14 residues. Germline V gene lookup returns CDR1 LNHDA and CDR2 SQIVND (reference sequence). Between the trimmed V and J ends, which lost 6 bases and 8 bases, there was a span of 17 bases. CDR3: CASRASGPIDEQFF. The CDR3 DNA reads as TGTGCCAGTAGGGCGAGCGGGCCCATCGATGAGCAGTTCTTC.

A few counts support this clonotype. The chain employs TRBV7-2 and TRBJ2-3; 9 nucleotides agree with TRBD1. The germline gives CDR1 SGHTA, CDR2 FQGNSA. Trimming took 2 bases from V and 4 from J; bases not matched to a gene: 10. CDR3 length: 17 residues. This chain's CDR3 is CASSLRRDRVLADTQYF. The CDR3 DNA follows: TGTGCCAGCAGCTTACGGCGGGACAGGGTCCTTGCAGATACGCAGTATTTT.

The J gene is TRBJ2-5, the V gene TRBV7-9; TRBD2 agrees at 8 bases. The V gene's germline CDR1 is SEHNR and CDR2 FQNEAQ (reference sequence). CDR3 length equals 13 residues. The ends lost 11 bases at V and 3 bases at J; junction bases unmatched: 8. CDR3 DNA: TGTGCCTCCCTACGGGGGGGGGAAGAGACCCAGTACTTC. It is translated as CASLRGGEETQYF.

In DNA, the CDR3 is TGCGCCAGCAGCCAAGAGTATGAGCGATTTTACAATGAGCAGTTCTTC. This translates into CASSQEYERFYNEQFF. The gene calls are TRBV4-3 and TRBJ2-1; no firm D call. Trimming stripped 0 bases from V and 4 bases from J, with 13 bases between. From germline, CDR1 is LGHNA and CDR2 YSLEER. The CDR3 spans 16 residues.